This T cell receptor (beta chain) is from a study of vaccination effects on CD4 cells after COVID-19. General study results and limits: The study found marked clonal contraction of infection- and vaccine-induced clones late after vaccination. Of the vaccine-induced clones from healthy vaccinees, merely 1 of 255 recognized common cold coronaviruses as well.

CDR1 is KGHDR and CDR2 is SFDVKD in the germline V gene. The germline V and J ends were trimmed by 5 bases and 4 bases, with 7 bases remaining between them. This CDR3 has 12 residues. As concerns this clone: Its specificity is unknown.

With about ten days of culture completed, CD4+ T cells were isolated. Each culture had half its medium swapped for IL-2 medium on days 3 and 7. Here immunoSEQ multiplex PCR was the method, and the copy in TCRdb shows in-frame clones only, minus some. The sample carries tens of thousands of clones, 65% recorded once. The TCR comes from a human donor who received a COVID-19 vaccine. The gene calls are TRBV24-1 and TRBJ1-2, with no clear D. The material sequenced was CD4+ T cells from PBMCs cultured without peptide, taken before COVID-19 vaccination. The CDR3 loop is CATSAPGYGYTF. CDR3 in DNA: TGTGCCACCAGTGCCCCTGGCTATGGCTACACCTTC.